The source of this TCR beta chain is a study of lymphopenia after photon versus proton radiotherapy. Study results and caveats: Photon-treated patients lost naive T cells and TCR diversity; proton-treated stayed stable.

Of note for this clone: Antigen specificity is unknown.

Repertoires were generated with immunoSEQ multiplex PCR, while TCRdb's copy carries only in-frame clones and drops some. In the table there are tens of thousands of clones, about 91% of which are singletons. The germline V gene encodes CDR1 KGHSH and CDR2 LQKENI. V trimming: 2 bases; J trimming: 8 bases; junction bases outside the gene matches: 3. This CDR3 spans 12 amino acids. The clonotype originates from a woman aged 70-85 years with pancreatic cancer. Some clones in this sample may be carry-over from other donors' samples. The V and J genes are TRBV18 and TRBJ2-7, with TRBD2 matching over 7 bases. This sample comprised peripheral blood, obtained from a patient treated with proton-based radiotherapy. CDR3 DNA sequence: TGTGCCAGCTCACCAGGGGGGGGACAGCAGTACTTC. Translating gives CASSPGGGQQYF.